Given below is one T cell receptor (beta chain) in context. The germline V and J ends were trimmed by 0 bases and 6 bases, with 13 bases remaining between them. The CDR3 is made up of 15 amino acids. The germline V gene encodes CDR1 SGHRS and CDR2 YFSETQ. This sample is drawn from a study of blood T cell repertoires in COVID-19. Study background: The United States, Italy and Spain were the sources of the acute and convalescent COVID-19 samples.

Participants reported their clinical history, and cohort assignment relied on those reports. Methods used by the authors: It was from reference gene primer amplification that nucleated cell counts were estimated. TCRdb keeps only in-frame clones here, not all; method: immunoSEQ multiplex PCR. V and J calls and clone size are copied from that table; D and trimming were computed from the DNA. The sample lists roughly 400,000 clones, around 91% seen once, with about 1.1% in the top ten. Material: PBMCs or T cells enriched from blood (not recorded which). The TCR sequence derives from a man aged 30 to 39 who had recovered from COVID-19. This chain uses TRBV5-1 with TRBJ2-1, with D possibly being TRBD2 (5 bases). The CDR3 DNA follows: TGCGCCAGCAGCTTGGATCCGGGGAATGGCAATGAGCAGTTCTTC. Protein sequence: CASSLDPGNGNEQFF.